This T cell receptor beta chain appears in the sequencing data of a study of blood T cell repertoires in COVID-19 (TCRdb year 2020). Study-wide context: Samples covering the acute and convalescent phases of COVID-19 were provided by collaborators in the United States, Italy and Spain. The prospective study material was composed of cDNA or gDNA derived from T cells, B-cell-depleted T cells, or PBMCs. The repertoires were released in a freely available public database meant as a resource for research on the immune response to SARS-CoV-2. The samples were drawn from two sources: the first 160 participants of the ongoing ImmuneRACE study, and 1,200 or so subjects contributed by 6 global collaborators. Nearly every sample came with metadata listing a de-identified subject ID, COVID-19 status, age in years and sex. The dataset comprised deeply sampled blood TCRbeta repertoires from subjects exposed to, actively infected with, or recovered from COVID-19. Where available, HLA class I and class II types were obtained from metadata supplied by the sample provider rather than from assay-based typing. The full study reports these points: Clinical and demographic metadata were provided uncurated, with the amount varying by source and participant.

TCRbeta CDR3 regions were amplified from genomic DNA by means of the immunoSEQ Assay, a bias-controlled multiplex PCR. Turning to the authors' computational methods: Within the assay, amplification of reference gene primers was used to estimate how many nucleated cells each sample contained. Sequence reads were collapsed and filtered to measure the absolute abundance of every unique TCRbeta CDR3 rearrangement. For each sample, productive Simpson clonality was calculated by taking the square root of Simpson's diversity index across productive rearrangements. This immuneACCESS table, as held by TCRdb, lists in-frame sequences with V and J called but not all clones. Of the missing ones, under half trace to an unresolved V gene in checked studies; the others have no known cause. The V and J calls and the clone size are those of that table, but D and trimming were determined from the DNA. The sample includes tens of thousands of clones, with about 86% observed a single time. Of the sample, about 24% falls within the top ten clones.

Each collaborating institution followed its own protocols to collect whole blood in K2EDTA tubes. For TCRbeta analysis, collaborator samples were shipped as frozen whole blood, as isolated PBMCs, or as DNA extracted from either sample type. Concerning this clone itself: It lacks a known antigen. No much larger clonotype is one base removed from it; base qualities were not supplied. Other DNA sequences in the same sample also yield this CDR3.

Looking up the germline V gene yields CDR1 MNHEY and CDR2 SVGAGI. The trim is 0 bases for V and 1 base for J, with a gap of 3 bases between the germline ends. Its CDR3 holds 13 amino acids, cysteine through phenylalanine. Only the CDR3 portion is preserved as DNA: 39 bases, with reading frame beginning at the first base. The sequence links TRBV6-5 to TRBJ1-1, with the D gene not clear enough to name. This TCR was recovered from a woman over 75 in a cohort sampled during active or convalescent COVID-19. Sequenced sample: peripheral blood. The CDR3 loop reads CASSYSRNTEAFF. The DNA reads TGTGCCAGCAGTTACTCCCGGAACACTGAAGCTTTCTTT.